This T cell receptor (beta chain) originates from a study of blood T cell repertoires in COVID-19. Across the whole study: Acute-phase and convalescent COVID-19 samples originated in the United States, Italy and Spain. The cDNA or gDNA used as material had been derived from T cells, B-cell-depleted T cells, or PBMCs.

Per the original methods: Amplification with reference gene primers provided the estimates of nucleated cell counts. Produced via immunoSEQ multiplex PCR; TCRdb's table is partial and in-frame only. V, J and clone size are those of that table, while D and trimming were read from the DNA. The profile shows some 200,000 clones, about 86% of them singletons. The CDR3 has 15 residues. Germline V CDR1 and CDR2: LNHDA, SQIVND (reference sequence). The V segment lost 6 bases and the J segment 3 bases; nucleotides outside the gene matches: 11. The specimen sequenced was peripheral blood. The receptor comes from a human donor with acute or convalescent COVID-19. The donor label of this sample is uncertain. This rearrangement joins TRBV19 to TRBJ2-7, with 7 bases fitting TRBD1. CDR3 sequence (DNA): TGTGCCAGTAGCAGCCCCCGGGACAGCGTCTACGAGCAGTACTTC. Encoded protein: CASSSPRDSVYEQYF.